The clone carrying this T cell receptor beta chain was recorded only once. Antigen: not known. This entry is derived from a study of beta chain features in type 1 diabetes. Study-wide findings and caveats: Type 1 diabetes patients showed a moderate but significant shortening of TCRB CDR3s in all four CD4+ subsets.

It was via CD45RO/CCR7/CD25/CD127/CD95/CD27 that CD4+ naive, central memory, regulatory and stem cell-like memory cells were sorted. Germline lookup yields CDR1 SGDLS and CDR2 YYNGEE. This CDR3 has 15 residues. The V end was cut by 0 bases, the J end by 6 bases, with 13 bases between. Expressed TCRB transcripts got sequenced, as all isolated RNA was reverse transcribed. Repertoires were generated with immunoSEQ multiplex PCR, while TCRdb's copy carries only in-frame clones and drops some. The sample holds around 160,000 clones, roughly 60% seen once. This clonotype originated in a young man with type 1 diabetes. Sequencing was performed on naive CD4+ T cells from blood. The chain joins TRBV9 to TRBJ2-1, with D maybe TRBD2 (5 bases). The CDR3 region has the DNA TGTGCCAGCAGCGTAGCTAGCTTGGTTGCCAATGAGCAGTTCTTC. Translating gives CASSVASLVANEQFF. The entire variable domain, with the rest obtained from reference TRBV9 and TRBJ2-1, is as follows: DSGVTQTPKHLITATGQRVTLRCSPRSGDLSVYWYQQSLDQGLQFLIQYYNGEERAKGNILERFSAQQFPDLHSELNLSSLELGDSALYFCASSVASLVANEQFFGPGTRLTVL.